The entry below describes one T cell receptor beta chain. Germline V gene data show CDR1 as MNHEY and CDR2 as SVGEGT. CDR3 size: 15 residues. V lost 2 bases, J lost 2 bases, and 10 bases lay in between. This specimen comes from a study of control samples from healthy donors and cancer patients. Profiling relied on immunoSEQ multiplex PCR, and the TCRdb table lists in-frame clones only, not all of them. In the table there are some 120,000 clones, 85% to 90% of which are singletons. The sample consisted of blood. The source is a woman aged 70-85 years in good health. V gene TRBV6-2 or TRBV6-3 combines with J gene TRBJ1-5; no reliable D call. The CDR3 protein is CASSYGGPGNQPQHF. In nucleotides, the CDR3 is TGTGCCAGCAGTTACGGTGGGCCAGGCAATCAGCCCCAGCATTTT.